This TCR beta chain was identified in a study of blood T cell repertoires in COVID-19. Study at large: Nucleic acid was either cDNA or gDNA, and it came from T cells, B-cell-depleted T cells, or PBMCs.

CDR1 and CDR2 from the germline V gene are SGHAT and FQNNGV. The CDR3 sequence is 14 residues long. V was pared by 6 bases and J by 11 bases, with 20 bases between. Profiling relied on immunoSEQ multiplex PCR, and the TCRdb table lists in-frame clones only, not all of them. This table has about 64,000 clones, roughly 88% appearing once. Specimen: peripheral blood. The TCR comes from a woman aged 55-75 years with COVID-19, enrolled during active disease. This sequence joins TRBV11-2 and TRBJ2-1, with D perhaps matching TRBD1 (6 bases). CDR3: CASSKHDVGAKQFF. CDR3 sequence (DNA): TGTGCCAGCAGTAAACATGATGTGGGGGCTAAGCAGTTCTTC. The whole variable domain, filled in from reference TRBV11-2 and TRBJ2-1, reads EAGVAQSPRYKIIEKRQSVAFWCNPISGHATLYWYQQILGQGPKLLIQFQNNGVVDDSQLPKDRFSAERLKGVDSTLKIQPAKLEDSAVYLCASSKHDVGAKQFFGPGTRLTVL.